This TCR beta chain derives from a study of cytomegalovirus exposure and HLA in healthy donors. Data came from immunoSEQ multiplex PCR; TCRdb stores just in-frame clones and leaves some out. The sample carries about 130,000 clones, 70% to 85% recorded once. Study-level findings and limits: One later analysis, an examination of the 120 validation repertoires, found that first-cohort TCR clusters tended to co-occur in them.

There are 15 residues in the CDR3. Germline values: CDR1 WNHNN, CDR2 SYGVQD (reference sequence). V was cut by 0 bases and J by 4 bases, with 9 bases left in between. A single count supports this clone. Its antigen is unidentified. The chain recombines TRBV10-1 with TRBJ2-2, with D possibly being TRBD1 (5 bases). The specimen sequenced was PBMCs. The clonotype originates from a man aged 25-45 years in good health and CMV-seropositive. The CDR3 region is CASSESGPFTGELFF. The CDR3 coding sequence is TGCGCCAGCAGTGAGTCGGGGCCTTTCACCGGGGAGCTGTTTTTT.